This record covers a single TCR beta chain. The data were obtained in a study of control samples from healthy donors and cancer patients. The table came from immunoSEQ multiplex PCR; TCRdb's copy has only in-frame clones and leaves some out. This sample has 70,000 to 75,000 clones, with over 90% found just once. Sequencing was done on a sample of blood. This TCR was sampled from a woman in her 30s in good health.

The CDR3 loop reads CASSPPAWTNTEAFF. Written as DNA, the CDR3 is TGTGCCAGCAGCCCCCCCGCTTGGACTAACACTGAAGCTTTCTTT. The V gene is TRBV21-1, the J gene TRBJ1-1. TRBV21-1 is assigned pseudogene status. The CDR3 runs to 15 residues.